A selection of T cell receptor beta chains follows, all from one sample in a study of CD8+CD57+ T cells in acquired aplastic anemia. TCRdb fed the reads into MiXCR, producing one record per CDR3 protein. The sample lists approximately 160,000 distinct CDR3 sequences; just under 45% were seen once. The sample comprised sorted CD4+, CD8+, or CD8+CD57+ T cells (not recorded which) from PBMCs. Receptors originate from a human donor in good health. The CDR3 runs from the conserved cysteine through the conserved F or W. A D gene is named only where the DNA matches it firmly. Size is stated for part of the rows, as once, few or many counts, or as a class when the clone is expanded.

clone_size: many; v_call: TRBV29-1; d_call: -; j_call: TRBJ1-1; cdr3_aa: CSVEGSSNTEAFF; cdr3_nt: TGCAGCGTTGAAGGCAGTTCGAACACTGAAGCTTTCTTT
clone_size: many; v_call: TRBV2; d_call: TRBD1; j_call: TRBJ1-5; cdr3_aa: CASSETGGRRPQHF; cdr3_nt: TGTGCCAGCAGCGAGACAGGGGGCAGAAGGCCCCAGCATTTT
clone_size: many; v_call: TRBV6-1; d_call: -; j_call: TRBJ2-1; cdr3_aa: CASSGGVRHEQFF; cdr3_nt: TGTGCCAGCAGCGGAGGAGTGAGGCATGAGCAGTTCTTC
clone_size: -; v_call: TRBV24-1; d_call: -; j_call: TRBJ2-7; cdr3_aa: CATRDRGRYEQYF; cdr3_nt: TGTGCCACCAGGGACCGTGGGAGATACGAGCAGTACTTC
clone_size: many; v_call: TRBV11-2; d_call: -; j_call: TRBJ2-1; cdr3_aa: CASSLLANEQFF; cdr3_nt: TGTGCCAGCAGCTTACTAGCAAATGAGCAGTTCTTC
clone_size: -; v_call: TRBV28; d_call: -; j_call: TRBJ2-7; cdr3_aa: CANSRGVKGYEQYF; cdr3_nt: TGTGCCAACAGTCGAGGAGTTAAGGGGTACGAGCAGTACTTC
clone_size: few; v_call: TRBV12-3/TRBV12-4; d_call: TRBD1; j_call: TRBJ1-4; cdr3_aa: CASSPKNRGLSEKLFF; cdr3_nt: TGTGCCAGCAGTCCCAAAAACAGGGGGCTCAGTGAAAAACTGTTTTTT
clone_size: -; v_call: TRBV24-1; d_call: -; j_call: TRBJ1-1; cdr3_aa: CATSGTDFTEAFF; cdr3_nt: TGTGCCACCAGTGGGACGGACTTCACTGAAGCTTTCTTT
clone_size: many; v_call: TRBV14; d_call: -; j_call: TRBJ2-5; cdr3_aa: CASSQVAGEETQYF; cdr3_nt: TGTGCCAGCAGCCAAGTGGCAGGGGAAGAGACCCAGTACTTC
clone_size: many; v_call: TRBV9; d_call: -; j_call: TRBJ1-1; cdr3_aa: CASSVAEYTEAFF; cdr3_nt: TGTGCCAGCAGCGTTGCCGAGTACACTGAAGCTTTCTTT
clone_size: many; v_call: TRBV7-2; d_call: TRBD2; j_call: TRBJ2-1; cdr3_aa: CASSKRTSGGPYNEQFF; cdr3_nt: TGTGCCAGCAGCAAAAGGACTAGCGGGGGGCCCTACAATGAGCAGTTCTTC
clone_size: -; v_call: TRBV10-3; d_call: TRBD2; j_call: TRBJ2-7; cdr3_aa: CAISGGTSDQLF; cdr3_nt: TGTGCCATCAGTGGCGGGACTAGCGATCAACTCTTC
clone_size: -; v_call: TRBV12-3/TRBV12-4; d_call: -; j_call: TRBJ2-5; cdr3_aa: CASSYLNAGVGETQYF; cdr3_nt: TGTGCCAGCAGTTACTTGAACGCAGGGGTGGGAGAGACCCAGTACTTC
clone_size: -; v_call: TRBV19; d_call: -; j_call: TRBJ2-1; cdr3_aa: CASSLGGVNEQFF; cdr3_nt: TGTGCCAGCAGTTTAGGAGGGGTCAATGAGCAGTTCTTC
clone_size: -; v_call: TRBV10-3; d_call: -; j_call: TRBJ2-1; cdr3_aa: CVSGHGTDNEQFF; cdr3_nt: TGTGTCAGCGGGCATGGGACAGACAATGAGCAGTTCTTC
clone_size: -; v_call: TRBV5-1; d_call: -; j_call: TRBJ1-4; cdr3_aa: CASRKDAGTNEKLFF; cdr3_nt: TGCGCCAGCAGGAAAGATGCAGGGACTAATGAAAAACTGTTTTTT
clone_size: -; v_call: TRBV5-6; d_call: -; j_call: TRBJ1-5; cdr3_aa: CASSLFRTVNQPQHF; cdr3_nt: TGTGCCAGCAGCTTGTTTCGTACTGTCAATCAGCCCCAGCATTTT
clone_size: many; v_call: TRBV7-9; d_call: -; j_call: TRBJ1-2; cdr3_aa: CASSLNLRGYTF; cdr3_nt: TGTGCCAGCAGCTTGAATCTTCGGGGCTACACCTTC
clone_size: many; v_call: TRBV11-2; d_call: -; j_call: TRBJ1-3; cdr3_aa: CASSLGAGAASGNTIYF; cdr3_nt: TGTGCCAGCAGCTTAGGGGCAGGGGCAGCCTCTGGAAACACCATATATTTT
clone_size: -; v_call: TRBV5-1; d_call: TRBD2; j_call: TRBJ2-5; cdr3_aa: CASRPGLAGGETQYF; cdr3_nt: TGCGCCAGCAGGCCGGGACTAGCGGGGGGAGAGACCCAGTACTTC
clone_size: once; v_call: TRBV9; d_call: -; j_call: TRBJ1-2; cdr3_aa: CASGPASQVEKGYTF; cdr3_nt: TGTGCCAGCGGGCCCGCATCTCAGGTGGAGAAGGGCTACACCTTC
clone_size: many; v_call: TRBV6-1; d_call: TRBD1; j_call: TRBJ1-3; cdr3_aa: CASSPTGGGSTIYF; cdr3_nt: TGTGCCAGCAGTCCAACAGGGGGCGGAAGCACCATATATTTT
clone_size: -; v_call: TRBV11-3; d_call: -; j_call: TRBJ2-1; cdr3_aa: CASSPPAGHGQFF; cdr3_nt: TGTGCCAGCAGCCCCCCTGCCGGCCATGGGCAGTTCTTC
clone_size: many; v_call: TRBV20-1; d_call: TRBD1; j_call: TRBJ2-7; cdr3_aa: CSARGQGDNEQYF; cdr3_nt: TGCAGTGCCAGGGGACAGGGTGACAACGAGCAGTACTTC
clone_size: once; v_call: TRBV3-1; d_call: -; j_call: TRBJ2-5; cdr3_aa: CASSQGKGAVNGETQYF; cdr3_nt: TGTGCCAGCAGCCAAGGGAAAGGGGCCGTCAATGGGGAGACCCAGTACTTC
clone_size: few; v_call: TRBV28; d_call: -; j_call: TRBJ1-6; cdr3_aa: CASSFPQGGRHSPLHF; cdr3_nt: TGTGCCAGCAGTTTTCCACAGGGAGGTCGGCATTCACCCCTCCACTTT
clone_size: few; v_call: TRBV30; d_call: -; j_call: TRBJ1-1; cdr3_aa: CAGGQIMNTEAFF; cdr3_nt: TGTGCCGGAGGACAGATCATGAACACTGAAGCTTTCTTT
clone_size: -; v_call: TRBV24-1; d_call: -; j_call: TRBJ2-2; cdr3_aa: CATSDLSAVGAGELFF; cdr3_nt: TGTGCCACCAGTGACCTTTCGGCCGTGGGGGCCGGGGAGCTGTTTTTT
clone_size: many; v_call: TRBV14; d_call: -; j_call: TRBJ2-1; cdr3_aa: CASSRLAAYNEQFF; cdr3_nt: TGTGCCAGCAGCCGACTGGCTGCCTACAATGAGCAGTTCTTC
clone_size: -; v_call: TRBV10-2; d_call: TRBD2; j_call: TRBJ2-5; cdr3_aa: CASSPTSGRETQYF; cdr3_nt: TGCGCCAGCAGTCCTACTAGCGGACGGGAGACCCAGTACTTC
clone_size: -; v_call: TRBV19; d_call: TRBD1; j_call: TRBJ1-1; cdr3_aa: CATRTGELMNTEAFF; cdr3_nt: TGTGCCACCAGGACAGGAGAATTAATGAACACTGAAGCTTTCTTT
clone_size: -; v_call: TRBV11-2; d_call: TRBD2; j_call: TRBJ2-7; cdr3_aa: CASSPSSRVAGAYEQYF; cdr3_nt: TGTGCCAGCAGCCCCTCGTCGCGGGTAGCGGGAGCCTACGAGCAGTACTTC
clone_size: few; v_call: TRBV5-1; d_call: -; j_call: TRBJ2-7; cdr3_aa: CASSRSWGASYEQYF; cdr3_nt: TGCGCCAGCAGCCGAAGCTGGGGCGCGAGCTACGAGCAGTACTTC
clone_size: -; v_call: TRBV24-1; d_call: TRBD1; j_call: TRBJ1-1; cdr3_aa: CATSDRDRRLNTEAFF; cdr3_nt: TGTGCCACCAGTGATAGGGACAGGCGATTGAACACTGAAGCTTTCTTT
clone_size: -; v_call: TRBV30; d_call: -; j_call: TRBJ1-5; cdr3_aa: CAWSVGQHNQPQHF; cdr3_nt: TGTGCCTGGAGTGTGGGGCAACACAATCAGCCCCAGCATTTT
clone_size: -; v_call: TRBV6-2/TRBV6-3; d_call: TRBD1; j_call: TRBJ1-5; cdr3_aa: CASKLQGGDSNQPQHF; cdr3_nt: TGTGCCAGCAAGCTACAGGGGGGAGATAGCAATCAGCCCCAGCATTTT
clone_size: -; v_call: TRBV2; d_call: TRBD1; j_call: TRBJ1-2; cdr3_aa: CASQKDRGDYGYTF; cdr3_nt: TGTGCCAGCCAAAAGGACAGGGGAGACTATGGCTACACCTTC
clone_size: many; v_call: TRBV4-2; d_call: -; j_call: TRBJ1-1; cdr3_aa: CASSQDGPEAFF; cdr3_nt: TGTGCCAGCAGCCAAGATGGTCCTGAAGCTTTCTTT
clone_size: -; v_call: TRBV4-1; d_call: -; j_call: TRBJ2-2; cdr3_aa: CASSPSWGYTEAGNTEELFF; cdr3_nt: TGCGCCAGCAGCCCAAGTTGGGGATATACGGAGGCGGGGAACACCGAGGAGCTGTTTTTT
clone_size: few; v_call: TRBV28; d_call: -; j_call: TRBJ2-7; cdr3_aa: CASSPFFYEQYF; cdr3_nt: TGTGCCAGCAGTCCCTTCTTCTACGAGCAGTACTTC
clone_size: many; v_call: TRBV20-1; d_call: -; j_call: TRBJ1-2; cdr3_aa: CSARDRGYTF; cdr3_nt: TGCAGTGCTAGAGACCGTGGCTACACCTTC
clone_size: many; v_call: TRBV7-3; d_call: TRBD2; j_call: TRBJ2-5; cdr3_aa: CASSFMGGPVETQYF; cdr3_nt: TGTGCCAGCAGCTTCATGGGAGGGCCGGTAGAGACCCAGTACTTC
clone_size: many; v_call: TRBV25-1; d_call: -; j_call: TRBJ2-7; cdr3_aa: CASSAGPGTFTGEQYF; cdr3_nt: TGTGCCAGCAGTGCAGGTCCCGGGACATTCACGGGCGAGCAGTACTTC
clone_size: many; v_call: TRBV20-1; d_call: -; j_call: TRBJ2-5; cdr3_aa: CSAIPDQETQYF; cdr3_nt: TGCAGTGCTATACCAGACCAAGAGACCCAGTACTTC
clone_size: many; v_call: TRBV6-2/TRBV6-3; d_call: TRBD1; j_call: TRBJ1-1; cdr3_aa: CASSYQGAVEAFF; cdr3_nt: TGTGCCAGCAGTTACCAGGGGGCAGTTGAAGCTTTCTTT
clone_size: -; v_call: TRBV7-2; d_call: -; j_call: TRBJ2-5; cdr3_aa: CASSSSSIRAQYF; cdr3_nt: TGTGCCAGCAGCTCATCCTCAATCCGGGCCCAGTACTTC
clone_size: many; v_call: TRBV20-1; d_call: -; j_call: TRBJ1-1; cdr3_aa: CSAGRSPGAATEAFF; cdr3_nt: TGCAGTGCTGGACGCAGCCCGGGCGCCGCCACTGAAGCTTTCTTT
clone_size: -; v_call: TRBV11-1; d_call: -; j_call: TRBJ2-3; cdr3_aa: CASSPPGFGDTDTQYF; cdr3_nt: TGTGCCAGCAGCCCCCCGGGATTCGGCGACACAGATACGCAGTATTTT
clone_size: many; v_call: TRBV27; d_call: -; j_call: TRBJ2-3; cdr3_aa: CASSRRFHTDTQYF; cdr3_nt: TGTGCCAGCAGCAGGAGGTTCCACACAGATACGCAGTATTTT
clone_size: -; v_call: TRBV4-2; d_call: TRBD1; j_call: TRBJ2-7; cdr3_aa: CASSPPGQGADEQYF; cdr3_nt: TGTGCCAGCAGCCCCCCGGGACAGGGGGCCGACGAGCAGTACTTC
clone_size: once; v_call: TRBV7-8; d_call: -; j_call: TRBJ1-1; cdr3_aa: CASSLEASGTEAFF; cdr3_nt: TGTGCCAGCAGCTTAGAAGCGTCGGGGACTGAAGCTTTCTTT
clone_size: -; v_call: TRBV7-6; d_call: -; j_call: TRBJ2-1; cdr3_aa: CASSLDGAGTYNEQFF; cdr3_nt: TGTGCCAGCAGCTTAGACGGGGCAGGGACGTACAATGAGCAGTTCTTC